The 11 T cell receptor beta chains below come from one sample, sequenced in a study of cytomegalovirus exposure and HLA in healthy donors. The PCR had 60 Vbeta and 13 Jbeta primers. The assay was immunoSEQ multiplex PCR, and TCRdb's table has in-frame clones only and misses some. The sample includes around 120,000 clones, roughly 70% of them seen just once. The sample taken for sequencing was PBMCs. The receptors shown here come from a man aged 35-49 years in good health and CMV-seropositive.

The chain links TRBV4-3 to TRBJ2-2; 8 bases fit TRBD2. Germline values: CDR1 LGHNA, CDR2 YSLEER. This CDR3 contains 18 residues. The V segment lost 0 bases and the J segment 1 base; nucleotides outside the gene matches: 7. For the CDR3, the DNA is TGCGCCAGCAGCCAAGATCCAGCGGGAGCTCTGAACACCGGGGAGCTGTTTTTT. Translation: CASSQDPAGALNTGELFF.

J is TRBJ2-1 and V is TRBV4-2, with 8 bases fitting TRBD2. This CDR3 contains 15 residues. The junction had 4 bases not matched to a gene; V was cut back by 4 bases and J by 2 bases. Germline-derived CDR1 and CDR2 are LGHNA and YNFKEQ. CDR3 sequence: CASSLGGLAYNEQFF. The DNA for the CDR3 is TGTGCCAGCAGCCTTGGGGGACTAGCCTACAATGAGCAGTTCTTC.

The J gene is TRBJ1-2, the V gene TRBV5-6, with D possibly TRBD1 on 5 matching bases. Looked up from germline, CDR1 is SGHDT and CDR2 is YYEEEE. The CDR3 consists of 15 residues. Trimming shortened V by 0 bases and J by 4 bases, and 13 bases separated the two germline ends. The chain's CDR3 is CASSLAGQGGYGYTF. The CDR3 nucleotides read TGTGCCAGCAGCTTGGCTGGGCAGGGTGGCTATGGCTACACCTTC.

The chain's CDR3 is CASSTGGQPQHF. The DNA for the CDR3 is TGTGCCAGTAGTACAGGGGGCCAGCCCCAGCATTTT. V gene TRBV19 combines with J gene TRBJ1-5, with 8 bases matching TRBD1. The germline gives CDR1 LNHDA, CDR2 SQIVND (reference sequence). CDR3 length: 12 residues. The V and J ends lost 4 bases and 7 bases, in that order; junction bases with no gene match: 0.

The chain carries TRBV19 and TRBJ2-2; D is perhaps TRBD2 (5 bases). The CDR3 extends over 14 amino acids. Per germline, CDR1 LNHDA and CDR2 SQIVND (reference sequence). V gave up 7 bases and J gave up 2 bases, with 11 bases separating them. The CDR3 DNA sequence: TGTGCCAGTAACTCGGGGTTTAACACCGGGGAGCTGTTTTTT. This gives the protein CASNSGFNTGELFF.

The gene calls are TRBV29-1 and TRBJ1-2, with unresolved D. The CDR3 is 12 amino acids. V shed 6 bases and J shed 6 bases, with 14 bases lying between them. Germline V gives CDR1 SQVTM, CDR2 ANQGSEA. CDR3 residues: CSVTAGSDGYTF. CDR3 DNA: TGCAGCGTGACCGCGGGGTCCGATGGCTACACCTTC.

The rearrangement uses TRBV6-1 and TRBJ1-6; 8 nucleotides agree with TRBD1. This CDR3 is 16 amino acids long. Germline V gene lookup returns CDR1 MNHNS and CDR2 SASEGT. V gave up 0 bases and J gave up 6 bases; unmatched junction bases: 4. The chain's CDR3 is CASSEAWTGRNSPLHF. The CDR3 DNA sequence: TGTGCCAGCAGTGAAGCGTGGACAGGGCGTAATTCACCCCTCCACTTT.

This sequence joins TRBV5-6 and TRBJ1-2; 10 positions agree with TRBD1. This CDR3 is 15 amino acids long. V gave up 3 bases and J gave up 6 bases; unmatched junction bases: 8. Germline CDR1 SGHDT, CDR2 YYEEEE. CDR3 bases: TGTGCCAGCAGCTGGGGGCCCGGGACAGGGGATGGCTACACCTTC. Its translation is CASSWGPGTGDGYTF. Combining the CDR3 with reference TRBV5-6 and TRBJ1-2 gives the whole variable domain DAGVTQSPTHLIKTRGQQVTLRCSPKSGHDTVSWYQQALGQGPQFIFQYYEEEERQRGNFPDRFSGHQFPNYSSELNVNALLLGDSALYLCASSWGPGTGDGYTFGSGTRLTVV.

The chain combines TRBV6-6 with TRBJ1-1; 8 bases are a match to TRBD1. V lost 2 bases and J lost 5; bases outside the gene matches: 4. The CDR3 is made up of 14 amino acids. Germline loops: CDR1 MNHNY, CDR2 SVGAGI (reference sequence). The CDR3 DNA follows: TGTGCCAGCAGTTACCGGACAGGGAGGACTGAAGCTTTCTTT. Encoded protein: CASSYRTGRTEAFF.

The table lists this clone with a count of one. The chain employs TRBV5-1 and TRBJ1-5; TRBD1 matches at 9 bases. The CDR3 loop spans 17 amino acids. V shed 4 bases, J shed 3 bases, and the junction held 11 bases outside the gene matches. In germline, CDR1 is SGHRS, CDR2 YFSETQ. In DNA, the CDR3 is TGCGCCAGCAGCCCTGGGCCCGGGACAGGGTTCAATCAGCCCCAGCATTTT. It translates to CASSPGPGTGFNQPQHF.

The chain joins TRBV27 to TRBJ2-1; 10 nucleotides match TRBD2. The CDR3 spans 16 residues. The junction had 11 bases not matched to a gene; V was cut back by 6 bases and J by 6 bases. Germline values: CDR1 MNHEY, CDR2 SMNVEV (reference sequence). DNA for the CDR3: TGTGCCAGCAGCCCCCTCCTAGCGGGAGATTTCAATGAGCAGTTCTTC. Residues: CASSPLLAGDFNEQFF.